This TCR beta chain stems from a study of T cell repertoires in cytomegalovirus infection (dated by TCRdb to the late 2010s). About the investigation overall: The HLA type of each donor mattered for the analysis, because public TCR beta signatures pointed to carriage of CMV infection along with the matching HLA type. Results and caveats for the whole study, not just this receptor: In both this cohort and an independent approximately 370-donor cohort, the cumulative frequency of public TCR beta family members distinguished carriers of CMV infection plus the relevant HLA type. The ex vivo response was dominated by HLA-C-restricted CMV-specific TCR beta clonotypes, which also provided the single most frequent clonotype in two of eight donors.

CDR1 and CDR2, looked up from the germline V gene (reference sequence), are SEHNR and FQNEAQ. The CDR3 covers 15 residues, taking in both the cysteine and the phenylalanine. Left in the record is the CDR3 DNA by itself, 45 bases read in frame from the first base. Trimming costs V 1 base and J 4 bases, and their ends lie 11 bases apart. The data were produced on an Illumina HiSeq 1500. The public reads were reanalyzed by TCRdb: fastp trimming at Q25, MiXCR alignment, in-frame beta chains only. Each record represents a unique CDR3 protein, reported with the most common genes and DNA among its rows. The sample contains approximately 500,000 distinct CDR3 sequences, roughly 12% of them found a single time. Around 9.6% of the sample rests with the top ten. Many counts were recorded for this clonotype. The clone's antigen remains unknown. Nothing much larger sits one base from this clone, and base qualities are not available.

This TCR was sampled from a human donor in good health (CMV status not recorded). Some clones in this sample may be carry-over from other donors' samples. The V and J segments used are TRBV7-9 and TRBJ2-1; the D gene is perhaps TRBD2, on 6 matching bases. The sample comprised PBMCs. The encoded CDR3 is CASSLDSGSYNEQFF. The bases are TGTGCCAGCAGCTTAGATAGCGGAAGTTACAATGAGCAGTTCTTC. Beyond the CDR3, the reference TRBV7-9 and TRBJ2-1 genes provide the residues; the full variable domain reads: DTGVSQNPRHKITKRGQNVTFRCDPISEHNRLYWYRQTLGQGPEFLTYFQNEAQLEKSRLLSDRFSAERPKGSFSTLEIQRTEQGDSAMYLCASSLDSGSYNEQFFGPGTRLTVL.